A selection of T cell receptor beta chains follows, all from one sample in a study of blood T cell repertoires in COVID-19. Data came from immunoSEQ multiplex PCR; TCRdb stores just in-frame clones and leaves some out. The table lists about 24,000 clones, 86% of them singletons. Material: peripheral blood. Receptor source: a man aged 50-60 years with active COVID-19. The CDR3 runs from the conserved cysteine through the conserved F or W. Each record gives: V gene, J gene, CDR3 protein.

v_gene: TRBV12-3/TRBV12-4; j_gene: TRBJ2-2; CDR3aa: CASTHSGELFF
v_gene: TRBV10-3; j_gene: TRBJ2-1; CDR3aa: CAISEAGVMPEQFF
v_gene: TRBV12-3/TRBV12-4; j_gene: TRBJ1-2; CDR3aa: CASSLDRAGYTF
v_gene: TRBV19; j_gene: TRBJ2-3; CDR3aa: CASSIEGTDTQYF
v_gene: TRBV21-1; j_gene: TRBJ2-1; CDR3aa: CASSKGGASGGYNEQFF
v_gene: TRBV9; j_gene: TRBJ2-1; CDR3aa: CASSPWGYEQFF
v_gene: TRBV4-3; j_gene: TRBJ2-6; CDR3aa: CASSQDNPGAGANVLTF
v_gene: TRBV2; j_gene: TRBJ2-5; CDR3aa: CASSVLQGETQYF
v_gene: TRBV6-4; j_gene: TRBJ2-3; CDR3aa: CASSDGTGGSDTQYF
v_gene: TRBV5-1; j_gene: TRBJ2-1; CDR3aa: CASSLLAGAYNEQFF
v_gene: TRBV6-5; j_gene: TRBJ1-5; CDR3aa: CASKITELSNQPQHF
v_gene: TRBV7-9; j_gene: TRBJ1-2; CDR3aa: CASSLGQSNYGYTF
v_gene: TRBV13; j_gene: TRBJ2-3; CDR3aa: CASSSRLAGALSTDTQYF
v_gene: TRBV7-2; j_gene: TRBJ1-3; CDR3aa: CASSPEGRTGGNTIYF
v_gene: TRBV24-1; j_gene: TRBJ1-6; CDR3aa: CATSDGLSWNSPLHF
v_gene: TRBV7-7; j_gene: TRBJ2-5; CDR3aa: CASSLMPQGETQYF
v_gene: TRBV19; j_gene: TRBJ2-2; CDR3aa: CASSNGNTGELFF
v_gene: TRBV7-3; j_gene: TRBJ2-1; CDR3aa: CASSDTSGGAYEQFF
v_gene: TRBV20-1; j_gene: TRBJ2-7; CDR3aa: CSAPDRYEQYF
v_gene: TRBV30; j_gene: TRBJ1-3; CDR3aa: CAWSVGGSSGNTIYF
v_gene: TRBV6-2/TRBV6-3; j_gene: TRBJ2-3; CDR3aa: CASSYWASGDSDTQYF
v_gene: TRBV7-6; j_gene: TRBJ2-7; CDR3aa: CASSPRQGAQKNEQYF
v_gene: TRBV7-9; j_gene: TRBJ1-1; CDR3aa: CASSFADRVGAEAFF
v_gene: TRBV27; j_gene: TRBJ2-3; CDR3aa: CASSWAAGADTQYF
v_gene: TRBV6-5; j_gene: TRBJ1-6; CDR3aa: CASRPGQKNSPLHF
v_gene: TRBV3-1/TRBV3-2; j_gene: TRBJ2-1; CDR3aa: CASRRLGLAGGQSSYNEQFF